This T cell receptor beta chain emerged from a study of lymphopenia after photon versus proton radiotherapy. This CDR3 is 14 amino acids long. J lost 0 bases, V lost 7 bases, and 7 bases had no gene match. Germline assignment: CDR1 SQVTM and CDR2 ANQGSEA. TCRdb keeps only in-frame clones here, not all; method: immunoSEQ multiplex PCR. The sample carries tens of thousands of clones, about 85% recorded once. The chain has TRBV29-1 and TRBJ1-1; TRBD1 matches 8 bases. The sequencing used peripheral blood, collected from a patient treated with proton-based radiotherapy. The source is a man older than 75 with esophageal cancer. The CDR3 here is CSGWTGKMNTEAFF. The CDR3 DNA sequence: TGCAGCGGGTGGACAGGGAAGATGAACACTGAAGCTTTCTTT.